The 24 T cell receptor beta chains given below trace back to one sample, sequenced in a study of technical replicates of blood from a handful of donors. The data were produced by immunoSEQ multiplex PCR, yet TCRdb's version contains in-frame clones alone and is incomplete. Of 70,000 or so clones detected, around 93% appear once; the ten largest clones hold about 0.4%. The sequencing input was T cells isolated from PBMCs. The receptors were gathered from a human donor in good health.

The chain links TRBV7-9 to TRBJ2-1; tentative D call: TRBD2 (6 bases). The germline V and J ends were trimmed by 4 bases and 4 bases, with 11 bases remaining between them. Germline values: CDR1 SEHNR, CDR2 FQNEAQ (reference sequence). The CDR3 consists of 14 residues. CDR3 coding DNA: TGTGCCAGCAGCTGGAGCGGGTTTTACAATGAGCAGTTCTTC. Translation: CASSWSGFYNEQFF. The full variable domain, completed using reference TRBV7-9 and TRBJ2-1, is DTGVSQNPRHKITKRGQNVTFRCDPISEHNRLYWYRQTLGQGPEFLTYFQNEAQLEKSRLLSDRFSAERPKGSFSTLEIQRTEQGDSAMYLCASSWSGFYNEQFFGPGTRLTVL.

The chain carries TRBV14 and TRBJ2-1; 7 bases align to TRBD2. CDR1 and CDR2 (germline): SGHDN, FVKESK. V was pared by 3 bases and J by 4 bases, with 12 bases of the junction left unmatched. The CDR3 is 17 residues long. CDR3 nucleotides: TGTGCCAGCAGCCACGCCGCTTGGGACTACCTGTACAATGAGCAGTTCTTC. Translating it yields CASSHAAWDYLYNEQFF.

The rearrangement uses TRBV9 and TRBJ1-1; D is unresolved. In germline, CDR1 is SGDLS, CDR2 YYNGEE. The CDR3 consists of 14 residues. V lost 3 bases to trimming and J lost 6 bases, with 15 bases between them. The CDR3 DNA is TGTGCCAGCAGCGAGGGAGGGCGCGTCGCTGAAGCTTTCTTT. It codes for CASSEGGRVAEAFF.

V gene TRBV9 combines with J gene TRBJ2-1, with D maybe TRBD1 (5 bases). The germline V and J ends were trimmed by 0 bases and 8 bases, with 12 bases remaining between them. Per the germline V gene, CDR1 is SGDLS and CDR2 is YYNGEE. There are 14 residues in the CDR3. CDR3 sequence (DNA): TGTGCCAGCAGCGTAGTAGGGGCGAGTGATGAGCAGTTCTTC. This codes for CASSVVGASDEQFF.

DNA for the CDR3: TGTGCCAGCAGTAGCTCAACGTGGACAGGGCTGAATGAGCAGTTCTTC. Translating gives CASSSSTWTGLNEQFF. V is TRBV27 and J is TRBJ2-1, with 8 bases lining up with TRBD1. Unmatched junction bases numbered 13, after V lost 5 bases and J lost 7 bases. Germline V CDR1 and CDR2: MNHEY, SMNVEV (reference sequence). The CDR3 is 16 residues long.

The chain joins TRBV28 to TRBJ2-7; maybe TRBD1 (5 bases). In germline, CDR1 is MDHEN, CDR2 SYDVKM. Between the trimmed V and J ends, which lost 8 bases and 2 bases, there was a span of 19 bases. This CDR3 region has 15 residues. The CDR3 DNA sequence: TGTGCCAGCCGGATCGTCCCCAAGGGGACCTACGAGCAGTACTTC. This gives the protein CASRIVPKGTYEQYF.

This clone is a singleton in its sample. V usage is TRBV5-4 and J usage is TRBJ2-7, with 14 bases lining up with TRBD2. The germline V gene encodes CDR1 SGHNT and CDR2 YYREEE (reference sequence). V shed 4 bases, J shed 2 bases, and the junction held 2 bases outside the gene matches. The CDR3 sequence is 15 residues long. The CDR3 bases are TGTGCCAGCAGCCCGGGACTAGCGGGGGCCTACGAGCAGTACTTC. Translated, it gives CASSPGLAGAYEQYF.

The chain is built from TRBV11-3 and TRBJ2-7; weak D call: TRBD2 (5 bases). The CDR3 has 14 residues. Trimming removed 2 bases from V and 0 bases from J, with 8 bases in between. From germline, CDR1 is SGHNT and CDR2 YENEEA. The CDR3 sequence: CASSLFGDSYEQYF. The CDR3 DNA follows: TGTGCCAGCAGCTTATTCGGGGACTCCTACGAGCAGTACTTC.

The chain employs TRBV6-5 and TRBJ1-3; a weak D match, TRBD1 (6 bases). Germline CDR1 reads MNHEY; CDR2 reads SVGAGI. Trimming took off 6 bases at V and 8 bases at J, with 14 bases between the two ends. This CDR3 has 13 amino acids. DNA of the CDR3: TGTGCCAGCAGGCATTTCGAGGGGGACACCATATATTTT. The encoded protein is CASRHFEGDTIYF.

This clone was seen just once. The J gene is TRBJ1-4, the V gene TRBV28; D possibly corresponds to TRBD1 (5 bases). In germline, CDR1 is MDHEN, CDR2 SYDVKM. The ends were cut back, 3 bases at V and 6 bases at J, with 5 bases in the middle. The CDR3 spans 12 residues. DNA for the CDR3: TGTGCCAGCAGTTTCAGGGATGAAAAACTGTTTTTT. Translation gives CASSFRDEKLFF.

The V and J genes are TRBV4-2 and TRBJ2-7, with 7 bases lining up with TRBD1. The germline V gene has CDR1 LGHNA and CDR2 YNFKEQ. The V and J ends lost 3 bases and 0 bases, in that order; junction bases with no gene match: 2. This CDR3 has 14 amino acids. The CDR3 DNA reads TGTGCCAGCAGCCAGGGACAGAGCTCCTACGAGCAGTACTTC. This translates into CASSQGQSSYEQYF.

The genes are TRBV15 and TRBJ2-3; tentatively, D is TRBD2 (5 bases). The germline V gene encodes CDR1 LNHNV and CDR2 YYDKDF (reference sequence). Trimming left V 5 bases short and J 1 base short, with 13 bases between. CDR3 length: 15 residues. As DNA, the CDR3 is TGTGCCACCAGCCGGAAACCCGGGGGCACAGATACGCAGTATTTT. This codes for CATSRKPGGTDTQYF. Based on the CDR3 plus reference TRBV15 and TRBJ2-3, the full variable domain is DAMVIQNPRYQVTQFGKPVTLSCSQTLNHNVMYWYQQKSSQAPKLLFHYYDKDFNNEADTPDNFQSRRPNTSFCFLDIRSPGLGDTAMYLCATSRKPGGTDTQYFGPGTRLTVL.

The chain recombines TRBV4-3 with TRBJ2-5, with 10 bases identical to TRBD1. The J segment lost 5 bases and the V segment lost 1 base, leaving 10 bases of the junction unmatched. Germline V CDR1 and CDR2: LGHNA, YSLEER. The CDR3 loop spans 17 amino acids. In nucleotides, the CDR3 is TGCGCCAGCAGCCAAGTCTTGAGACAGGGGGCTTCCGAGACCCAGTACTTC. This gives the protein CASSQVLRQGASETQYF.

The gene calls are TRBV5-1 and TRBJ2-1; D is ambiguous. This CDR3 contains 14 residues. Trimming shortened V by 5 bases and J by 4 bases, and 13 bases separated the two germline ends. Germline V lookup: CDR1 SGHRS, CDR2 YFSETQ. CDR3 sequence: CASRPREKYNEQFF. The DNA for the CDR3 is TGCGCCAGCAGACCCCGAGAAAAATACAATGAGCAGTTCTTC.

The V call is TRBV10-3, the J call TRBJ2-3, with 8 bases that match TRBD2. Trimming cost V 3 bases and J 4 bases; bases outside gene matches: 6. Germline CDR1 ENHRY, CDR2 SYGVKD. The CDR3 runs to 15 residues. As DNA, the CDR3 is TGTGCCATCAGTGACAGCGGGAGAGCCGCAGATACGCAGTATTTT. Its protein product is CAISDSGRAADTQYF.

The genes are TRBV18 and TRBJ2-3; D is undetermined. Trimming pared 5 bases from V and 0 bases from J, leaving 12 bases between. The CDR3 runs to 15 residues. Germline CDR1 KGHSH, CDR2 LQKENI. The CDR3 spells CASSALPRSTDTQYF. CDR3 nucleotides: TGTGCCAGCTCAGCTCTCCCGCGGAGCACAGATACGCAGTATTTT.

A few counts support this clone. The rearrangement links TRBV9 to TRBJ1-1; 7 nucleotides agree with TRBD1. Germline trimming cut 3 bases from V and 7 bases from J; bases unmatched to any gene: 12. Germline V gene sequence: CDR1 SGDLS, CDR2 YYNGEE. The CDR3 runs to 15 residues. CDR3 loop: CASSAYQQGYGEAFF. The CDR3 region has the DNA TGTGCCAGCAGCGCATATCAACAGGGGTACGGTGAAGCTTTCTTT.

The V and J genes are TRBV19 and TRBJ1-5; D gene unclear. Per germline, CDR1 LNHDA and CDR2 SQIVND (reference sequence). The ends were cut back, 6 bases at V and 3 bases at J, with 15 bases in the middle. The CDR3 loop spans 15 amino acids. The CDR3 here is CASSAIEGLNQPQHF. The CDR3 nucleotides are TGTGCCAGTAGCGCTATTGAGGGTCTCAATCAGCCCCAGCATTTT.

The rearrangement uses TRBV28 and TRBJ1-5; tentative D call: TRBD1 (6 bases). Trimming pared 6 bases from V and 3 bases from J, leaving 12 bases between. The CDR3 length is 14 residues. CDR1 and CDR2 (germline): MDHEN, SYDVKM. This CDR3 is CASRSGHYNQPQHF. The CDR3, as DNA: TGTGCCAGCAGGTCGGGACACTACAATCAGCCCCAGCATTTT.

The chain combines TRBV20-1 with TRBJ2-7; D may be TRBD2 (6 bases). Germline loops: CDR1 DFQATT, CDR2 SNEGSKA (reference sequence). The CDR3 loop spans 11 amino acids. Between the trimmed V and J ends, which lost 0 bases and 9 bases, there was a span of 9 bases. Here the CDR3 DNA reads TGCAGTGCTAGAGATGCGGGGCCGCAGTACTTC. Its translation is CSARDAGPQYF.

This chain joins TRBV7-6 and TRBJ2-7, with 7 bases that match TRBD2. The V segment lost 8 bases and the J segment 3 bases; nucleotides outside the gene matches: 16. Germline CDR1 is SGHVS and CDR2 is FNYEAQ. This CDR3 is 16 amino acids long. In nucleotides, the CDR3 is TGTGCCAGCTCTCCCGGGGGGAGCGGGTTCCACTACGAGCAGTACTTC. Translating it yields CASSPGGSGFHYEQYF. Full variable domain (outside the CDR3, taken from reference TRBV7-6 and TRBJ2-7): GAGVSQSPRYKVTKRGQDVALRCDPISGHVSLYWYRQALGQGPEFLTYFNYEAQQDKSGLPNDRFSAERPEGSISTLTIQRTEQRDSAMYRCASSPGGSGFHYEQYFGPGTRLTVT.

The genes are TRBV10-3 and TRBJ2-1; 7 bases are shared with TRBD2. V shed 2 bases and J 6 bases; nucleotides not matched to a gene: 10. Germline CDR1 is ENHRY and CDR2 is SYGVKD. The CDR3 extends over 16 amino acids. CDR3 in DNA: TGTGCCATCAGTGAGATGGCGGGAGTTGCTGGCAATGAGCAGTTCTTC. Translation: CAISEMAGVAGNEQFF.

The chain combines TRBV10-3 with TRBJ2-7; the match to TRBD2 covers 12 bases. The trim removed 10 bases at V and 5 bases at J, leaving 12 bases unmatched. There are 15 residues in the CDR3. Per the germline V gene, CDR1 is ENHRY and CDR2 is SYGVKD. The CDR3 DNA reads TGTGCCACCAGACTAGCGGGAGATTGGTCGAACGAGCAGTACTTC. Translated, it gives CATRLAGDWSNEQYF.

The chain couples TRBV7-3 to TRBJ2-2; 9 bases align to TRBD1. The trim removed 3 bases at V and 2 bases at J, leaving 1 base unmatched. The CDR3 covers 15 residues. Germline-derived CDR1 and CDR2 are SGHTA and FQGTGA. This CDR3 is CASSLTGGNTGELFF. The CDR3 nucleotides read TGTGCCAGCAGCTTGACAGGGGGTAACACCGGGGAGCTGTTTTTT.